The 25 T cell receptor beta chains below were found in one sample sequenced in a study of blood T cells in healthy people across ages (dated by TCRdb to 2014 to 2015). Libraries came from 5' RACE. Data came from an Illumina HiSeq 2500. A second 7 to 11 cycle PCR used a sample-barcoded 5' primer and a J-beta primer mix. TCRdb passed the public sequencing reads through fastp at Q25 and MiXCR, retaining productive beta sequences. Each record represents a unique CDR3 protein, reported with the most common genes and DNA among its rows. A total of 750,000 to 850,000 distinct CDR3 sequences appear in this sample, more than 20% of them only once. The ten largest clones take up under 4.5% of the sample. These data were also reused for a study on T cells of mothers and their children.

The specimen sequenced was blood. Receptors originate from a boy aged 5-17 years in good health.

This rearrangement joins TRBV7-9 to TRBJ1-4; D remains unclear. Trimming removed 1 base at V and 8 bases at J, with 17 bases between. CDR3 length: 16 amino acids. In germline, CDR1 is SEHNR, CDR2 FQNEAQ (reference sequence). The CDR3 protein is CASSLEQLVGREKLFF. For the CDR3, the DNA is TGTGCCAGCAGCTTAGAACAGCTAGTCGGAAGAGAAAAACTGTTTTTT.

This clonotype was observed a handful of times. The chain's CDR3 is CSVGQGVVNTEAFF. CDR3 nucleotide sequence: TGCAGCGTTGGACAGGGGGTTGTGAACACTGAAGCTTTCTTT. The chain couples TRBV29-1 to TRBJ1-1; 9 bases line up with TRBD1. The CDR3 length is 14 residues. The V gene's germline CDR1 is SQVTM and CDR2 ANQGSEA. The J segment lost 0 bases and the V segment lost 4 bases, leaving 3 bases of the junction unmatched.

The V call is TRBV4-3, the J call TRBJ2-7, with D perhaps TRBD2 (5 bases). This CDR3 has 17 residues. V lost 1 base, J lost 2 bases, and 18 bases lay in between. Germline V lookup: CDR1 LGHNA, CDR2 YSLEER. CDR3 in DNA: TGCGCCAGCAGCCAAGTGACCCATGAGGGATTAACCTACGAGCAGTACTTC. It codes for CASSQVTHEGLTYEQYF.

The genes are TRBV3-1 and TRBJ1-1, with 7 bases aligning to TRBD1. The V segment lost 2 bases and the J segment 5 bases; nucleotides outside the gene matches: 8. Germline V CDR1 and CDR2: LGHDT, YNNKEL (reference sequence). The CDR3 is 15 amino acids. In DNA, the CDR3 is TGTGCCAGCAGCCAACTTTACAGGGGCGGTACTGAAGCTTTCTTT. It is translated as CASSQLYRGGTEAFF. The complete variable domain, with remaining parts taken from reference TRBV3-1 and TRBJ1-1, reads DTAVSQTPKYLVTQMGNDKSIKCEQNLGHDTMYWYKQDSKKFLKIMFSYNNKELIINETVPNRFSPKSPDKAHLNLHINSLELGDSAVYFCASSQLYRGGTEAFFGQGTRLTVV.

V is TRBV30 and J is TRBJ2-7; D might be TRBD1 (5 bases). Germline CDR1 and CDR2: GTSNPN and SVGIG (reference sequence). The ends were cut back, 4 bases at V and 5 bases at J, with 9 bases in the middle. The CDR3 is 11 amino acids. The CDR3 DNA sequence: TGTGCCTGGAAGGGGTACAACGAGCAGTACTTC. This translates into CAWKGYNEQYF.

The genes are TRBV7-3 and TRBJ1-5; D unresolved. This CDR3 is 15 amino acids long. V lost 7 bases and J lost 2, with 15 bases in between. Germline V lookup: CDR1 SGHTA, CDR2 FQGTGA. In DNA form, the CDR3 reads TGTGCCAGCACCCCTGACCTTACGGGCAATCAGCCCCAGCATTTT. Translating gives CASTPDLTGNQPQHF. The full variable domain, rest sourced from reference TRBV7-3 and TRBJ1-5, is GAGVSQTPSNKVTEKGKYVELRCDPISGHTALYWYRQSLGQGPEFLIYFQGTGAADDSGLPNDRFFAVRPEGSVSTLKIQRTERGDSAVYLCASTPDLTGNQPQHFGDGTRLSIL.

The V and J genes are TRBV30 and TRBJ2-3, with 14 positions matching TRBD2. J lost 0 bases, V lost 4 bases, and 6 bases had no gene match. The germline V gene has CDR1 GTSNPN and CDR2 SVGIG (reference sequence). The length of the CDR3 is 17 residues. This chain's CDR3 is CAWTGLAGALSTDTQYF. CDR3 nucleotides: TGTGCCTGGACGGGACTAGCGGGGGCCCTTAGCACAGATACGCAGTATTTT.

The rearrangement uses TRBV7-8 and TRBJ2-1, with 8 bases aligning to TRBD2. The CDR3 is 17 amino acids. CDR1 is SGHVS and CDR2 is FQNEAQ in the germline V gene. Trimming cost V 4 bases and J 9 bases; bases outside gene matches: 17. The CDR3 DNA reads TGTGCCAGCAGCTCCCGGGAGGGCCAGGATAGACGCAGTGAGCAGTTCTTC. It yields the protein CASSSREGQDRRSEQFF.

This clonotype occurred a few times. This chain joins TRBV20-1 and TRBJ2-7; 11 bases map to TRBD2. Per the germline V gene, CDR1 is DFQATT and CDR2 is SNEGSKA (reference sequence). With 5 bases clipped from V and 5 bases from J, the junction kept 8 bases outside the gene matches. The CDR3 totals 14 residues. CDR3 residues: CSAYPSGRTNEQYF. The CDR3 nucleotides read TGCAGTGCTTACCCTAGCGGGAGGACCAACGAGCAGTACTTC.

This clonotype was recorded many times. V and J are TRBV29-1 and TRBJ2-3; the D call may be TRBD1 or TRBD2 (6 bases each). The CDR3 contains 12 residues. The germline gives CDR1 SQVTM, CDR2 ANQGSEA. Between the trimmed V and J ends, which lost 4 bases and 11 bases, there was a span of 16 bases. Written as DNA, the CDR3 is TGCAGCGTTGGGACAGTGGGCGGGGTGCAGTATTTT. Residues: CSVGTVGGVQYF.

The chain employs TRBV11-2 and TRBJ2-5; 8 nucleotides match TRBD1. Per germline, CDR1 SGHAT and CDR2 FQNNGV. Unmatched junction bases numbered 7, after V lost 5 bases and J lost 5 bases. CDR3 length: 14 amino acids. In DNA, the CDR3 is TGTGCCAGCAGCAGCAGGGGGCTCGGGGAGACCCAGTACTTC. Encoded protein: CASSSRGLGETQYF.

The chain is built from TRBV4-3 and TRBJ1-6; D is undetermined. The length of the CDR3 is 19 residues. V was pared by 0 bases and J by 0 bases, with 15 bases between. CDR1 is LGHNA and CDR2 is YSLEER in the germline V gene. The chain's CDR3 is CASSQDWLGFSSYNSPLHF. For the CDR3, the DNA is TGCGCCAGCAGCCAAGATTGGCTAGGGTTCTCCTCCTATAATTCACCCCTCCACTTT.

This clonotype has a handful of counts. The chain combines TRBV5-1 with TRBJ2-5; D unclear. Germline lookup yields CDR1 SGHRS and CDR2 YFSETQ. The CDR3 is made up of 14 amino acids. The ends were cut back, 0 bases at V and 1 base at J, with 7 bases in the middle. The chain's CDR3 is CASSLEAFQETQYF. The CDR3 region has the DNA TGCGCCAGCAGCTTGGAGGCCTTCCAAGAGACCCAGTACTTC.

The chain recombines TRBV12-3 or TRBV12-4 with TRBJ2-5; the match to TRBD1 covers 8 bases. The end of the DNA is better explained by TRBJ2-1, so the J call may be wrong. This CDR3 comprises 16 residues. The CDR3 loop reads CASTTPGTGPYNEQFF. The CDR3 nucleotides are TGTGCCAGCACCACTCCGGGGACAGGACCATACAATGAGCAGTTCTTC.

This clonotype was counted a few times. The chain joins TRBV29-1 to TRBJ2-1, with a weak D call TRBD2 (6 bases). The V end was cut by 3 bases, the J end by 9 bases, with 15 bases between. Germline V gives CDR1 SQVTM, CDR2 ANQGSEA. This CDR3 region has 13 residues. The CDR3 spells CSVDRGGIAEQFF. The CDR3 nucleotides read TGCAGCGTTGATAGGGGCGGGATCGCTGAGCAGTTCTTC.

This clonotype has just a few counts. The V gene is TRBV20-1, the J gene TRBJ1-2, with 9 bases lining up with TRBD1. The CDR3 is made up of 15 amino acids. Unmatched junction bases numbered 4, after V lost 0 bases and J lost 2 bases. Germline V gives CDR1 DFQATT, CDR2 SNEGSKA (reference sequence). DNA for the CDR3: TGCAGTGCTAGAGATGAGGACAGGGGAAACTATGGCTACACCTTC. It yields the protein CSARDEDRGNYGYTF.

This clonotype has a handful of counts. The rearrangement links TRBV28 to TRBJ2-5; D not certain. The CDR3 spans 13 residues. Trimming left V 3 bases short and J 5 bases short, with 10 bases between. Germline values: CDR1 MDHEN, CDR2 SYDVKM. The CDR3 region has the DNA TGTGCCAGCAGTTTGCGGCCTGAGGAGACCCAGTACTTC. This gives the protein CASSLRPEETQYF.

This clonotype was seen many times. The rearrangement joins TRBV29-1 to TRBJ2-1; 8 bases agree with TRBD2. Germline V gene sequence: CDR1 SQVTM, CDR2 ANQGSEA. After removal of 6 bases from V and 0 bases from J, the junction contained 10 bases not matched to a gene. The CDR3 runs 16 residues. The CDR3 loop is CSVKIPGTSSYNEQFF. CDR3 sequence (DNA): TGCAGCGTGAAGATACCCGGGACTAGCTCCTACAATGAGCAGTTCTTC.

This clonotype was counted a few times. The V and J genes are TRBV4-1 and TRBJ2-5, with 11 bases aligning to TRBD2. V shed 0 bases and J 3 bases; nucleotides not matched to a gene: 12. The CDR3 runs 19 residues. Germline CDR1 MGHRA, CDR2 YSYEKL. The CDR3 here is CASSQDVVAGGDVEETQYF. The CDR3 DNA reads TGCGCCAGCAGCCAAGATGTGGTAGCGGGAGGGGATGTAGAAGAGACCCAGTACTTC.

This clonotype was seen at least ten times. V gene TRBV19 combines with J gene TRBJ2-1; 9 nucleotides agree with TRBD2. V lost 2 bases, J lost 5 bases, and 4 bases stayed unmatched. This CDR3 has 15 residues. Germline CDR1 and CDR2: LNHDA and SQIVND (reference sequence). CDR3 amino acids: CASSISLAGNNEQFF. DNA for the CDR3: TGTGCCAGTAGTATATCGCTAGCGGGGAACAATGAGCAGTTCTTC. Looking up the rest from reference TRBV19 and TRBJ2-1 gives the full variable domain: DGGITQSPKYLFRKEGQNVTLSCEQNLNHDAMYWYRQDPGQGLRLIYYSQIVNDFQKGDIAEGYSVSREKKESFPLTVTSAQKNPTAFYLCASSISLAGNNEQFFGPGTRLTVL.

The table lists this clonotype with a few counts. V gene TRBV29-1 combines with J gene TRBJ1-2; 10 bases agree with TRBD1. Trimming removed 6 bases from V and 8 bases from J; junction bases left unmatched: 12. Germline CDR1 and CDR2: SQVTM and ANQGSEA. The length of the CDR3 is 14 residues. In nucleotides, the CDR3 is TGCAGCGTCGGGACGTCCGGGACAGGGGCCGGCTACACCTTC. This sequence encodes CSVGTSGTGAGYTF. The full variable domain, with the rest looked up from reference TRBV29-1 and TRBJ1-2, is SAVISQKPSRDICQRGTSLTIQCQVDSQVTMMFWYRQQPGQSLTLIATANQGSEATYESGFVIDKFPISRPNLTFSTLTVSNMSPEDSSIYLCSVGTSGTGAGYTFGSGTRLTVV.

There are a few counts of this clonotype. This rearrangement joins TRBV20-1 to TRBJ2-7, with a possible D match to TRBD2 (6 bases). The CDR3 sequence is 15 residues long. The V gene lost 6 bases and the J gene lost 2 bases, with 20 bases spanning the gap. Germline V lookup: CDR1 DFQATT, CDR2 SNEGSKA (reference sequence). CDR3 DNA sequence: TGCAGTGCCTCCCTCCTGGAGGGAATAGCCTACGAGCAGTACTTC. Translation gives CSASLLEGIAYEQYF.

In this sample, this clonotype turned up a few times. The chain has TRBV12-3 or TRBV12-4 and TRBJ2-2, with a tentative D call TRBD1 (5 bases). This CDR3 is built from 15 residues. The V end lost 3 bases, the J end lost 4 bases, and 12 bases lay between the germline ends. The CDR3 protein is CASSLVRDGTGELFF. Here the CDR3 DNA reads TGTGCCAGCAGTTTGGTCAGGGATGGCACCGGGGAGCTGTTTTTT.

The gene calls are TRBV2 and TRBJ2-5; D is tentatively TRBD1 or TRBD2 (7 bases each). The assigned J gene may be wrong: the sequence end matches TRBJ2-7 better. The germline gives CDR1 SNHLY, CDR2 FYNNEI. The CDR3 contains 14 residues. In nucleotides, the CDR3 is TGTGCCAGCATGGCCAGGGGGGGGACCTACGAGCAGTACTTC. It encodes CASMARGGTYEQYF.

The chain recombines TRBV12-3 or TRBV12-4 with TRBJ1-2, with D uncertain. Deletions cut 6 bases from V and 7 bases from J, with 15 bases between. The CDR3 length is 13 residues. The CDR3 here is CASRTAKGRGYTF. DNA for the CDR3: TGTGCCAGCAGGACGGCGAAGGGCCGTGGCTACACCTTC.